The following is a T cell receptor (beta chain) sequence with its context. Method: immunoSEQ multiplex PCR; TCRdb's copy keeps in-frame clones and lacks some. The sample includes 20,000 to 25,000 clones, around 85% of them seen just once. The sample comes from a study of blood T cell repertoires in COVID-19. About the study: The analysed material was cDNA or gDNA that came from T cells, B-cell-depleted T cells, or PBMCs.

The germline CDR1 and CDR2 sequences are SGHDN and FVKESK. V lost 0 bases to trimming and J lost 4 bases; unmatched junction nucleotides: 3. The CDR3 contains 15 residues. Source material: peripheral blood. The rearrangement uses TRBV14 and TRBJ1-5, with 7 nucleotides matching TRBD1. This TCR came from a human donor with active COVID-19. The donor label of this sample is uncertain. The CDR3 DNA reads as TGTGCCAGCAGCCAAGATCTCAGGGGGAATCAGCCCCAGCATTTT. The encoded protein is CASSQDLRGNQPQHF.